The present TCR beta chain was sequenced within a study of T cell responses to AZD1222 COVID-19 vaccine. The V gene's germline CDR1 is LNHDA and CDR2 SQIVND (reference sequence). V was shortened by 1 base and J by 5 bases, with 8 bases between the two germline ends. The CDR3 runs 13 residues. Study-wide results and limits: Across the whole spike, CD4 TCRs peaked at regions 160-218 and 743-854.

This table comes from immunoSEQ multiplex PCR, and its TCRdb copy is limited to in-frame clones, with some not included. The sample lists roughly 100,000 clones; roughly 80% were seen once. This clone was counted between two and nine times. The antigen is unknown. The receptor's source is an adult in good health. Sequenced here: peripheral blood, sampled on day 0 of AZD1222 vaccination. This chain links TRBV19 with TRBJ2-5; no definite D call. The chain's CDR3 is CASSIGLKETQYF. The CDR3, as DNA: TGTGCCAGTAGTATAGGTCTTAAGGAGACCCAGTACTTC.